These 4 T cell receptor beta chains were all obtained from the same sample, sequenced in a study of T cells in Graves' hyperthyroidism and ophthalmopathy. RNA transcripts gave rise to amplified TCR beta CDR3 regions. An initial round of RT-PCR targeting the TCR CDR3 relied on the HTBI primer set. TCRdb ran MiXCR on the multiplex PCR reads and lists one entry per CDR3 protein. The repertoire holds hundreds of thousands of distinct CDR3 sequences, with over 12% as singletons. Sequencing was carried out using blood. These receptor sequences come from a man over 45 with Graves' ophthalmopathy.

This clonotype occurred a few times. The chain uses TRBV14 and TRBJ2-3, with unresolved D. Germline V gives CDR1 SGHDN, CDR2 FVKESK. This CDR3 comprises 14 residues. V was trimmed by 6 bases and J by 5 bases, leaving 15 bases between them. The CDR3 reads CASSFGGVLDTQYF. The CDR3 DNA reads as TGTGCCAGCAGTTTTGGCGGTGTTTTAGATACGCAGTATTTT. The full variable domain, its missing parts supplied by reference TRBV14 and TRBJ2-3, is EAGVTQFPSHSVIEKGQTVTLRCDPISGHDNLYWYRRVMGKEIKFLLHFVKESKQDESGMPNNRFLAERTGGTYSTLKVQPAELEDSGVYFCASSFGGVLDTQYFGPGTRLTVL.

This clonotype was seen at least ten times. The chain links TRBV29-1 to TRBJ1-1, with no clear D. Germline CDR1 is SQVTM and CDR2 is ANQGSEA. The CDR3 is 12 residues long. V shed 2 bases and J shed 3 bases, with 7 bases lying between them. The CDR3 reads CSVEPMDTEAFF. Here the CDR3 DNA reads TGCAGCGTTGAACCTATGGACACTGAAGCTTTCTTT.

This clonotype was counted at least ten times. CDR3 in amino acids: CSAREGANTEAFF. DNA of the CDR3: TGCAGTGCTAGAGAGGGGGCCAACACTGAAGCTTTCTTT. This chain joins TRBV20-1 and TRBJ1-1; D may be TRBD1 (6 bases). CDR3 length equals 13 residues. V was shortened by 0 bases and J by 2 bases, with 7 bases between the two germline ends. Looked up from germline, CDR1 is DFQATT and CDR2 is SNEGSKA (reference sequence).

Comments on this clonotype: Compared with germline, one end of the junction differs, possibly owing to a read error. V gene TRBV7-8 combines with J gene TRBJ1-5; the D is unclear. Germline values: CDR1 SGHVS, CDR2 FQNEAQ. The CDR3 is 15 amino acids. The CDR3: CASWTYLFSNQPQRF. As DNA, the CDR3 is TGTGCCAGCTGGACCTATCTTTTTAGCAATCAGCCCCAGCGTTTT.